This T cell receptor beta chain came from a study of blood T cell repertoires in COVID-19. Study background: Acute and convalescent COVID-19 specimens originated in the United States, Italy and Spain. In each case, the material was cDNA or gDNA derived from T cells, B-cell-depleted T cells, or PBMCs.

In germline, CDR1 is SGDLS, CDR2 YYNGEE. The CDR3 is made up of 13 amino acids. V shed 3 bases, J shed 4 bases, and the junction held 2 bases outside the gene matches. The table came from immunoSEQ multiplex PCR; TCRdb's copy has only in-frame clones and leaves some out. The sample records approximately 360,000 clones, approximately 90% being singletons. Those enrolled, adults aged roughly 18 to 89 years, came from 20 to 25 US areas. Cohort placement rested on clinical history that participants reported themselves. The receptor comes from a woman under 40 with acute COVID-19. J is TRBJ2-5 and V is TRBV9; TRBD1 matches at 8 bases. The sample consisted of PBMCs or T cells enriched from blood (not recorded which). The CDR3 coding sequence is TGTGCCAGCAGCGCCAGGGGGCGAGAGACCCAGTACTTC. This translates into CASSARGRETQYF.